This TCR beta chain was profiled in a study of cytomegalovirus exposure and HLA in healthy donors. Findings and limits, study-wide: With high specificity and sensitivity, the classifier reportedly diagnosed cytomegalovirus status.

With regard to this clone: Its antigen is unknown.

The V gene's germline CDR1 is LGHNA and CDR2 YSLEER. V trimming: 1 base; J trimming: 1 base; junction bases outside the gene matches: 2. This CDR3 spans 15 amino acids. Measured with immunoSEQ multiplex PCR; TCRdb has only the in-frame clones, and not every one. The top ten clones hold about 3.5% of a sample with tens of thousands of clones, around 94% of them seen once. This clonotype was sampled from a woman aged 18-35 years in good health and CMV-seropositive. This chain uses TRBV4-3 with TRBJ2-7; 9 bases align to TRBD2. Specimen: PBMCs. The CDR3 here is CASSQGLAGSYEQYF. In nucleotides, the CDR3 is TGCGCCAGCAGCCAAGGTCTAGCGGGATCCTACGAGCAGTACTTC.